This T cell receptor (beta chain) is drawn from a study of a mutant IDH1 vaccine in newly diagnosed glioma. About the study: In the visit schedule, V12 fell in week 35, while V13 fell in week 47.

Points on this clone: Its antigen is as yet unknown.

Time point in this sample: week 35, safety follow-up. All doses held 300 ug of mutant IDH1 20-mer peptide, with topical imiquimod. In weeks 1, 3, 5, 7, 11, 15, 19 and 23, patients were vaccinated. The germline V gene has CDR1 MDHEN and CDR2 SYDVKM. V lost 6 bases and J lost 5, with 13 bases in between. The CDR3 extends over 13 amino acids. Data came from immunoSEQ multiplex PCR; TCRdb stores just in-frame clones and leaves some out. The top ten clones hold 1.6% of a sample with about 56,000 clones, 86% of them seen once. This sequence joins TRBV28 and TRBJ1-1; D is unresolved. Sequences were derived from PBMCs, sampled from a glioma patient whose treatment included an IDH1 peptide vaccine. This sequence originates from a man between 40 and 49 years old with glioma. CDR3 coding DNA: TGTGCCAGCAGCTGGACCGAGGCGACTGAAGCTTTCTTT. Translating gives CASSWTEATEAFF. The full variable domain, completed using reference TRBV28 and TRBJ1-1, is DVKVTQSSRYLVKRTGEKVFLECVQDMDHENMFWYRQDPGLGLRLIYFSYDVKMKEKGDIPEGYSVSREKKERFSLILESASTNQTSMYLCASSWTEATEAFFGQGTRLTVV.